Below are 23 T cell receptor beta chains sequenced from a single sample in a study of T-cell memory formation after mild COVID-19. MiXCR, applied by TCRdb to the 5' RACE reads, yields one record per CDR3 protein. Of 450,000 or so distinct CDR3 sequences listed, approximately 23% are singletons. The sequenced sample was PBMCs or a T cell subset sorted from them (not recorded which). The receptor set was obtained from an adult woman who had mild COVID-19 (a few samples of this study predate the infection). Cell type and time point are not known.

V is TRBV29-1 and J is TRBJ1-1; unclear D gene. The CDR3 length is 14 residues. The germline V gene has CDR1 SQVTM and CDR2 ANQGSEA. Trimming stripped 0 bases from V and 3 bases from J, with 11 bases between. The DNA for the CDR3 is TGCAGCGTTGAAGAGGGGTTGGGAGACACTGAAGCTTTCTTT. Its translation is CSVEEGLGDTEAFF. Using reference TRBV29-1 and TRBJ1-1 for the parts outside the CDR3, the full variable domain is SAVISQKPSRDICQRGTSLTIQCQVDSQVTMMFWYRQQPGQSLTLIATANQGSEATYESGFVIDKFPISRPNLTFSTLTVSNMSPEDSSIYLCSVEEGLGDTEAFFGQGTRLTVV.

This clonotype has more than one count but fewer than ten. The chain is built from TRBV6-1 and TRBJ1-5; 9 nucleotides agree with TRBD1. The CDR3 spans 19 residues. Germline loops: CDR1 MNHNS, CDR2 SASEGT. The junction had 15 bases not matched to a gene; V was cut back by 5 bases and J by 1 base. The DNA for the CDR3 is TGTGCCAGCAGTCCCCTACCCTCGGGACAGGGACGGAGCAATCAGCCCCAGCATTTT. Its translation: CASSPLPSGQGRSNQPQHF.

The rearrangement joins TRBV2 to TRBJ1-2, with D hard to call. Trimming cost V 10 bases and J 6 bases, with 24 bases left between them. The CDR3 has 15 amino acids. Germline V gene lookup returns CDR1 SNHLY and CDR2 FYNNEI. In DNA, the CDR3 is TGTGCCACCAGGCGGGAGGCCACCTCTCGGGATGGCTACACCTTC. It codes for CATRREATSRDGYTF.

The rearrangement joins TRBV13 to TRBJ2-7, with D possibly being TRBD1 (5 bases). Trimming removed 2 bases from V and 4 bases from J, with 9 bases in between. The CDR3 contains 13 residues. CDR1 and CDR2 from the germline V gene are PRHDT and FYEKMQ (reference sequence). The CDR3 DNA reads as TGTGCCAGCAGCTTATCCGACAGTTACGAGCAGTACTTC. This encodes CASSLSDSYEQYF.

This chain uses TRBV7-9 with TRBJ1-1; D possibly corresponds to TRBD1 (5 bases). Per germline, CDR1 SEHNR and CDR2 FQNEAQ (reference sequence). The V end was cut by 1 base, the J end by 3 bases, with 9 bases between. The CDR3 length is 14 residues. The DNA for the CDR3 is TGTGCCAGCAGCTTAGTTTCGGGGGACACTGAAGCTTTCTTT. Translation gives CASSLVSGDTEAFF. Looking up the rest from reference TRBV7-9 and TRBJ1-1 gives the full variable domain: DTGVSQNPRHKITKRGQNVTFRCDPISEHNRLYWYRQTLGQGPEFLTYFQNEAQLEKSRLLSDRFSAERPKGSFSTLEIQRTEQGDSAMYLCASSLVSGDTEAFFGQGTRLTVV.

This clonotype was detected many times. No DNA is shown, since the ends of the CDR3 on it are uncertain; the CDR3 is the one TCRdb lists. V gene TRBV12-3 or TRBV12-4 combines with J gene TRBJ2-3. The CDR3 length is 13 residues, termini included. The chain's CDR3 is CASSFALGSWKYF.

The chain couples TRBV11-2 to TRBJ2-5, with D tentatively TRBD1 (6 bases). Germline V gene lookup returns CDR1 SGHAT and CDR2 FQNNGV. The CDR3 extends over 14 amino acids. The germline V and J ends were trimmed by 1 base and 5 bases, with 11 bases remaining between them. CDR3 DNA: TGTGCCAGCAGCTTAGGGACAGTCTGGGAGACCCAGTACTTC. Translated: CASSLGTVWETQYF.

This clonotype was picked up a small number of times. V usage is TRBV6-2 or TRBV6-3 and J usage is TRBJ2-7, with 9 bases fitting TRBD2. The CDR3 extends over 18 amino acids. Germline V gene sequence: CDR1 MNHEY, CDR2 SVGEGT. The J segment lost 4 bases and the V segment lost 0 bases, leaving 13 bases of the junction unmatched. CDR3 DNA sequence: TGTGCCAGCAGTTACTCTCCCCGCCTAGCGGGATCGACATACGAGCAGTACTTC. Its protein product is CASSYSPRLAGSTYEQYF.

The gene calls are TRBV20-1 and TRBJ1-5; D call uncertain. The CDR3 contains 11 residues. The germline CDR1 and CDR2 sequences are DFQATT and SNEGSKA (reference sequence). Trimming cost V 0 bases and J 6 bases, with 3 bases left between them. DNA of the CDR3: TGCAGTGCTAGAGATGGTCAGCCCCAGCATTTT. The encoded protein is CSARDGQPQHF.

This clonotype came up a few times. The CDR3 sequence is CATSDRTSGGSYNEQFF. The CDR3, as DNA: TGTGCCACCAGTGACCGAACTAGCGGAGGCTCCTACAATGAGCAGTTCTTC. V usage is TRBV24-1 and J usage is TRBJ2-1, with 8 positions matching TRBD2. Trimming removed 4 bases from V and 0 bases from J; junction bases left unmatched: 7. Germline CDR1 KGHDR, CDR2 SFDVKD. The length of the CDR3 is 17 residues.

The chain carries TRBV6-6 and TRBJ1-6, with a tentative D call TRBD1 (5 bases). Germline CDR1 and CDR2: MNHNY and SVGAGI (reference sequence). The CDR3 totals 14 residues. V lost 7 bases, J lost 2 bases, and 9 bases lay in between. CDR3 sequence (DNA): TGTGCCAGCAACCAGGGCACCTATAATTCACCCCTCCACTTT. Its protein is CASNQGTYNSPLHF.

This rearrangement joins TRBV6-1 to TRBJ1-5; D is uncertain. The CDR3 is 15 amino acids. V lost 4 bases and J lost 2, with 12 bases in between. Germline V gene data show CDR1 as MNHNS and CDR2 as SASEGT. As DNA, the CDR3 is TGTGCCAGCAGTGTATCCCCAGGAGGCAATCAGCCCCAGCATTTT. Translation: CASSVSPGGNQPQHF.

This clonotype was counted only a few times. The rearrangement links TRBV24-1 to TRBJ2-3; TRBD2 matches 7 bases. CDR1 is KGHDR and CDR2 is SFDVKD in the germline V gene. The CDR3 spans 16 residues. With V trimmed by 0 bases and J by 4 bases, 6 bases remained unmatched. The CDR3 DNA is TGTGCCACCAGTGATTTGGAGCGGGGTACGGCAGATACGCAGTATTTT. Amino acid sequence: CATSDLERGTADTQYF.

The chain uses TRBV5-6 and TRBJ1-5, with D possibly being TRBD1 (6 bases). CDR3 size: 16 residues. Trimming left V 3 bases short and J 4 bases short, with 17 bases between. The V gene's germline CDR1 is SGHDT and CDR2 YYEEEE. As DNA, the CDR3 is TGTGCCAGCAGCTCCGCCGGGACAACAGGGAATCAGCCCCAGCATTTT. It translates to CASSSAGTTGNQPQHF.

V and J are TRBV5-6 and TRBJ1-1, with D perhaps TRBD1 (5 bases). CDR3 size: 15 residues. CDR1 and CDR2 (germline): SGHDT, YYEEEE. V was clipped by 4 bases and J by 4 bases, with 17 bases between them. The CDR3 nucleotides read TGTGCCAGCAGCCTCTATGGTGGCAGGGTCACTGAAGCTTTCTTT. Translated, it gives CASSLYGGRVTEAFF.

In its sample, this clonotype was seen a few times. V is TRBV7-3 and J is TRBJ2-2; D is perhaps TRBD2 (6 bases). V was pared by 0 bases and J by 4 bases, with 9 bases between. The germline CDR1 and CDR2 sequences are SGHTA and FQGTGA. CDR3 length: 15 residues. The CDR3 reads CASSLTGLTTGELFF. CDR3 nucleotide sequence: TGTGCCAGCAGCTTAACGGGACTCACCACCGGGGAGCTGTTTTTT.

V is TRBV12-3 or TRBV12-4 and J is TRBJ1-2; 7 bases match TRBD1. The CDR3 is 15 amino acids. The J segment lost 0 bases and the V segment lost 7 bases, leaving 8 bases of the junction unmatched. The CDR3 coding sequence is TGTGCCAGCAAAGGACAGGCGCTTTCTAACTATGGCTACACCTTC. Amino acids: CASKGQALSNYGYTF.

The chain recombines TRBV5-1 with TRBJ1-4, with 9 positions matching TRBD1. With 0 bases clipped from V and 7 bases from J, the junction kept 10 bases outside the gene matches. The CDR3 sequence is 17 residues long. Germline V gene data show CDR1 as SGHRS and CDR2 as YFSETQ. The CDR3 DNA reads TGCGCCAGCAGCTTGGGCCCTGGGACAGGGTCCGGTGAAAAACTGTTTTTT. It yields the protein CASSLGPGTGSGEKLFF.

This clonotype has a handful of counts. V usage is TRBV7-9 and J usage is TRBJ2-7, with D maybe TRBD1 (6 bases). V was trimmed by 5 bases and J by 6 bases, leaving 17 bases between them. The CDR3 sequence is 14 residues long. Germline V gene lookup returns CDR1 SEHNR and CDR2 FQNEAQ (reference sequence). The CDR3 reads CASSPWDRGGEQYF. The CDR3 DNA is TGTGCCAGCAGCCCTTGGGACCGAGGGGGCGAGCAGTACTTC.

This clonotype occurred a few times. This sequence joins TRBV7-9 and TRBJ2-1; D unclear. CDR3 size: 17 residues. V was clipped by 4 bases and J by 4 bases, with 20 bases between them. Germline lookup yields CDR1 SEHNR and CDR2 FQNEAQ (reference sequence). DNA of the CDR3: TGTGCCAGCAGCTCGAACATTAAGAAAAGAAGTTACAATGAGCAGTTCTTC. It specifies CASSSNIKKRSYNEQFF. The whole variable domain, filled in from reference TRBV7-9 and TRBJ2-1, reads DTGVSQNPRHKITKRGQNVTFRCDPISEHNRLYWYRQTLGQGPEFLTYFQNEAQLEKSRLLSDRFSAERPKGSFSTLEIQRTEQGDSAMYLCASSSNIKKRSYNEQFFGPGTRLTVL.

The V and J genes are TRBV25-1 and TRBJ2-1; 7 bases agree with TRBD2. With 5 bases clipped from V and 6 bases from J, the junction kept 7 bases outside the gene matches. CDR3 size: 14 residues. The V gene's germline CDR1 is MGHDK and CDR2 SYGVNS. The CDR3 DNA follows: TGTGCCAGCAGTCCTCCAGCTAGCGGCAATGAGCAGTTCTTC. Translation gives CASSPPASGNEQFF.

This clonotype has a handful of counts. The chain combines TRBV12-3 or TRBV12-4 with TRBJ2-3; D is ambiguous. V lost 7 bases to trimming and J lost 1 base, with 9 bases between them. The CDR3 covers 13 residues. In DNA form, the CDR3 reads TGTGCCAGCATACTATGGGGCACAGATACGCAGTATTTT. It specifies CASILWGTDTQYF.

This clonotype was detected a few times. The chain links TRBV5-1 to TRBJ1-6; 8 nucleotides match TRBD1. Germline CDR1 SGHRS, CDR2 YFSETQ. This CDR3 has 18 residues. Unmatched junction bases numbered 5, after V lost 0 bases and J lost 0 bases. Here the CDR3 reads CASSLGIQGASYNSPLHF. The CDR3 coding sequence is TGCGCCAGCAGCTTGGGGATTCAGGGGGCCTCCTATAATTCACCCCTCCACTTT.